The clone carrying this TCR beta chain appeared many times. HTBI primers from iRepertoire and Arm-PCR of CDR3 regions yielded the TCR beta libraries. TCRdb reprocessed the multiplex PCR reads with MiXCR, giving one entry per CDR3 protein. Altogether 440,000 or so distinct CDR3 sequences are present, 15% being singletons, with the ten largest covering 15% to 20%. The sample originates from a study of regulatory T cells in long-lasting Graves disease. Time point of the sample: newly diagnosed GD, antithyroid drugs for less than 3 months. Generation of the TCR library employed RNA extracted from PBMCs. This same sample was also taken into another study, of T cells in Graves' hyperthyroidism and ophthalmopathy. That report notes: Together with thyroid ultrasound, orbital computed tomography, serum thyroxine and TRAb, clinical symptoms were used for diagnoses.

The sample consisted of peripheral blood mononuclear cells (PBMCs), taken at new diagnosis, from a patient treated with antithyroid drugs. This TCR was recovered from a young woman with Graves disease.

CDR3 sequence (DNA): TGTGCCAGCAGCCCCCTAGGGGCCCTCCAAGAGACCCAGTACTTC. It specifies CASSPLGALQETQYF. The chain joins TRBV7-3 to TRBJ2-5; tentative D call: TRBD1 (5 bases). Germline CDR1 SGHTA, CDR2 FQGTGA. The CDR3 extends over 15 amino acids. The V end lost 5 bases, the J end lost 1 base, and 14 bases lay between the germline ends.